The 18 T cell receptor beta chains below come from one sample, sequenced in a study of blood T cell repertoires in COVID-19. This table comes from immunoSEQ multiplex PCR, and its TCRdb copy is limited to in-frame clones, with some not included. There are approximately 200,000 clones in the sample; 85% occur only once, and 2.9% lies in the top ten. The sequencing sample was made of peripheral blood. These receptors were obtained from a man aged 50-59 years who had recovered from COVID-19.

The V gene is TRBV30, the J gene TRBJ2-7; 7 bases fit TRBD2. The germline V gene encodes CDR1 GTSNPN and CDR2 SVGIG (reference sequence). CDR3 length: 13 amino acids. V was pared by 2 bases and J by 6 bases, with 7 bases of the junction left unmatched. The CDR3 DNA sequence: TGTGCCTGGAGTTCGGCGGGAGTAGGCGAGCAGTACTTC. Translating gives CAWSSAGVGEQYF.

CDR3 region: CASSLRQGVETQYF. The CDR3 DNA reads TGTGCCAGCAGTCTCCGTCAGGGCGTAGAGACCCAGTACTTC. This rearrangement joins TRBV28 to TRBJ2-5, with D maybe TRBD1 (5 bases). V dropped 5 bases and J dropped 4 bases, with 14 bases sitting between them. CDR1 MDHEN and CDR2 SYDVKM come from the germline V gene. This CDR3 has 14 amino acids.

This clone has only one observation. The chain joins TRBV3-1 (or the pseudogene TRBV3-2) to TRBJ2-7, with 13 bases aligning to TRBD2. The length of the CDR3 is 13 residues. Germline CDR1 and CDR2: LGHDT and YNNKEL (reference sequence). Unmatched junction bases numbered 5, after V lost 4 bases and J lost 11 bases. The CDR3 reads CASSLGLAGVEYF. The CDR3 nucleotides read TGTGCCAGCAGCCTAGGACTAGCGGGAGTGGAGTACTTC.

This clone was counted only a few times. This sequence joins TRBV4-2 and TRBJ1-6, with TRBD1 identical over 9 bases. Looked up from germline, CDR1 is LGHNA and CDR2 is YNFKEQ. With 2 bases clipped from V and 11 bases from J, the junction kept 10 bases outside the gene matches. This CDR3 is built from 16 residues. The CDR3 is CASSQPRTGVMTPLHF. CDR3 coding DNA: TGTGCCAGCAGCCAACCCCGGACAGGGGTAATGACACCCCTCCACTTT.

The V and J genes are TRBV24-1 and TRBJ2-1; perhaps TRBD2 as D (5 bases). CDR1 is KGHDR and CDR2 is SFDVKD in the germline V gene. Trimming left V 3 bases short and J 8 bases short, with 7 bases between. This CDR3 is 12 amino acids long. CDR3 nucleotides: TGTGCCACCAGTGATGCTAGCTATGAGCAGTTCTTC. It yields the protein CATSDASYEQFF.

The chain is built from TRBV2 and TRBJ2-7; D might be TRBD1 (6 bases). Looked up from germline, CDR1 is SNHLY and CDR2 is FYNNEI. V was clipped by 9 bases and J by 4 bases, with 19 bases between them. This CDR3 comprises 14 residues. CDR3: CASTRTRGNYEQYF. CDR3 nucleotides: TGTGCCAGTACTAGAACCAGGGGTAATTACGAGCAGTACTTC.

The CDR3 here is CASRDRGQLQPQHF. The CDR3 DNA reads as TGTGCCAGCCGTGACAGGGGGCAACTTCAGCCCCAGCATTTT. V usage is TRBV27 and J usage is TRBJ1-5, with 10 bases that match TRBD1. Germline CDR1 reads MNHEY; CDR2 reads SMNVEV (reference sequence). V was pared by 8 bases and J by 6 bases, with 7 bases of the junction left unmatched. The CDR3 is made up of 14 amino acids.

This clone was seen only a few times. DNA for the CDR3: TGTGCCAGCAGGCTCCCGGGACAGGGAGATCAGCCCCAGCATTTT. It codes for CASRLPGQGDQPQHF. This chain links TRBV6-5 with TRBJ1-5, with TRBD1 identical over 9 bases. J was trimmed by 5 bases and V by 6 bases; bases with no gene match: 8. Looked up from germline, CDR1 is MNHEY and CDR2 is SVGAGI. The CDR3 length is 15 residues.

The CDR3 DNA reads as TGTGCCAGCAGTCGGACTAGCGGGAGCTCCTACGAGCAGTACTTC. It specifies CASSRTSGSSYEQYF. The V and J genes are TRBV28 and TRBJ2-7, with TRBD2 matching over 13 bases. The germline V gene has CDR1 MDHEN and CDR2 SYDVKM. The J segment lost 0 bases and the V segment lost 5 bases, leaving 1 base of the junction unmatched. The CDR3 runs 15 residues.

The CDR3, as DNA: TGTGCCAGCAGCTTATATCGGGGAGGCACAGATACGCAGTATTTT. Its translation is CASSLYRGGTDTQYF. The V gene is TRBV7-6, the J gene TRBJ2-3; maybe TRBD2 (5 bases). This CDR3 contains 15 residues. The germline V gene has CDR1 SGHVS and CDR2 FNYEAQ. Trimming removed 2 bases from V and 1 base from J, with 10 bases in between.

This chain uses TRBV6-2 or TRBV6-3 with TRBJ2-1; perhaps TRBD2 as D (6 bases). Trimming stripped 4 bases from V and 5 bases from J, with 15 bases between. Germline values: CDR1 MNHEY, CDR2 SVGEGT. This CDR3 is built from 15 residues. CDR3 sequence: CASSFTGVPNNEQFF. The DNA for the CDR3 is TGTGCCAGCAGTTTTACGGGAGTCCCAAACAATGAGCAGTTCTTC.

The CDR3 region is CASSLTSVPSSGNTIYF. CDR3 coding DNA: TGTGCCAGCAGCTTAACGTCGGTTCCCTCCTCTGGAAACACCATATATTTT. The chain has TRBV7-9 and TRBJ1-3; no firm D call. This CDR3 is 17 amino acids long. V lost 2 bases and J lost 0, with 14 bases in between. Germline V CDR1 and CDR2: SEHNR, FQNEAQ (reference sequence).

The V gene is TRBV5-4, the J gene TRBJ1-2; possibly TRBD1 for D (6 bases). Trimming took off 4 bases at V and 2 bases at J, with 9 bases between the two ends. This CDR3 contains 13 residues. Looked up from germline, CDR1 is SGHNT and CDR2 is YYREEE (reference sequence). The CDR3: CASSQGHNYGYTF. CDR3 bases: TGTGCCAGCAGCCAGGGACACAACTATGGCTACACCTTC.

The chain joins TRBV9 to TRBJ2-7, with 9 bases aligning to TRBD1. J lost 2 bases, V lost 3 bases, and 6 bases had no gene match. The CDR3 is 15 residues long. CDR1 SGDLS and CDR2 YYNGEE come from the germline V gene. The CDR3 is CASSDRDRVTYEQYF. The CDR3 DNA follows: TGTGCCAGCAGCGACCGGGACAGGGTCACCTACGAGCAGTACTTC.

The chain has TRBV5-1 and TRBJ2-7, with TRBD2 matching over 11 bases. Trimming at V came to 3 bases and at J to 7 bases, leaving 9 bases not matched to a gene. The CDR3 spans 15 residues. The germline V gene encodes CDR1 SGHRS and CDR2 YFSETQ. The CDR3 spells CASSSSTSGIEEQYF. In DNA form, the CDR3 reads TGCGCCAGCAGCTCTTCGACTAGCGGGATTGAAGAGCAGTACTTC.

V gene TRBV19 combines with J gene TRBJ1-5; 8 positions agree with TRBD1. This CDR3 contains 16 residues. J gave up 2 bases and V 9 bases, and 12 bases lay outside the gene matches. The germline V gene encodes CDR1 LNHDA and CDR2 SQIVND (reference sequence). This chain's CDR3 is CASLKTGDVGNQPQHF. CDR3 nucleotides: TGTGCCAGCCTAAAGACAGGGGATGTGGGCAATCAGCCCCAGCATTTT.

The chain has TRBV18 and TRBJ2-3; no reliable D call. The CDR3 runs to 15 residues. CDR1 is KGHSH, CDR2 LQKENI, per germline. Trimming removed 2 bases at V and 1 base at J, with 10 bases between. Here the CDR3 reads CASSPYPTGTDTQYF. The CDR3 coding sequence is TGTGCCAGCTCACCATACCCAACAGGCACAGATACGCAGTATTTT.

V usage is TRBV28 and J usage is TRBJ1-5; 9 positions agree with TRBD1. CDR3 length equals 15 residues. With V trimmed by 7 bases and J by 1 base, 5 bases remained unmatched. CDR1 is MDHEN and CDR2 is SYDVKM in the germline V gene. Here the CDR3 reads CASTTGGSSNQPQHF. CDR3 coding DNA: TGTGCCAGCACTACAGGGGGCTCGAGCAATCAGCCCCAGCATTTT.